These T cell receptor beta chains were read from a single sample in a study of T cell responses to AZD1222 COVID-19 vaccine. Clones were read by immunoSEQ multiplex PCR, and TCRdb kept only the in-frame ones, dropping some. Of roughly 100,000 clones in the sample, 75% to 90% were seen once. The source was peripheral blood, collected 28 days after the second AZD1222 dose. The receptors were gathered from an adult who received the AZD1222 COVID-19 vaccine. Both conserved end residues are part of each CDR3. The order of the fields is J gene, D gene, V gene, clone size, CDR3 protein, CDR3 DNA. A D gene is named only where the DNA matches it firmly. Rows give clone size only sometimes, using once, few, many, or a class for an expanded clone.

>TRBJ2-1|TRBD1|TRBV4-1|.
CASSQERLGTGDYNEQFF
TGCGCCAGCAGCCAAGAAAGGTTAGGGACAGGGGATTACAATGAGCAGTTCTTC
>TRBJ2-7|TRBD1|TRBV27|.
CASSSTGAAEQYF
TGTGCCAGCAGTTCTACAGGGGCGGCCGAGCAGTACTTC
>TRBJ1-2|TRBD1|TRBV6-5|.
CAYTRDRVNYGYTF
TGTGCCTATACCCGGGACAGGGTTAACTATGGCTACACCTTC
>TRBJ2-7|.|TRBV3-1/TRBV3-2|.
CASSQVTAYEQYF
TGTGCCAGCAGCCAAGTTACGGCCTACGAGCAGTACTTC
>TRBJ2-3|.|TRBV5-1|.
CASSLGEGTSTDTQYF
TGCGCCAGCAGCTTGGGGGAAGGGACTAGCACAGATACGCAGTATTTT
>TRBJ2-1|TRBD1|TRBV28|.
CASSPAGTGRYNEQFF
TGTGCCAGCAGTCCAGCCGGGACAGGTCGCTACAATGAGCAGTTCTTC
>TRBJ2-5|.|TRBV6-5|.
CASMRDVGETQYF
TGTGCCAGCATGCGGGATGTCGGGGAGACCCAGTACTTC
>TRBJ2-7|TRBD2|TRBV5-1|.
CASSLSTSGSYEQYF
TGCGCCAGCAGCTTGAGTACTAGCGGCTCCTACGAGCAGTACTTC
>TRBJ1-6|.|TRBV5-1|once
CASSSRETVNNSPLHF
TGCGCCAGCAGCTCAAGGGAGACGGTGAACAATTCACCCCTCCACTTT
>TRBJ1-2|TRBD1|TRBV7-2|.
CASSVGHRGANYGYTF
TGTGCCAGCAGCGTCGGCCACAGGGGGGCTAACTATGGCTACACCTTC
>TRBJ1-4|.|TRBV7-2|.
CASSLNRGRLNEKLFF
TGTGCCAGCAGCCTAAATCGGGGGCGCCTTAATGAAAAACTGTTTTTT
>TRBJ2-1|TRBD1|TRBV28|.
CASSLGQGVDEQFF
TGTGCCAGCAGTTTAGGGCAGGGGGTCGATGAGCAGTTCTTC
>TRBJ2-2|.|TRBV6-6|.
CASSLREDAGELFF
TGTGCCAGCAGTTTAAGAGAGGACGCCGGGGAGCTGTTTTTT
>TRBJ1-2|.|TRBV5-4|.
CASSIKGGDGYTF
TGTGCCAGCAGCATCAAGGGGGGAGATGGCTACACCTTC
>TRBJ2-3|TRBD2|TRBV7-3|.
CASSLWTSGLTDTQYF
TGTGCCAGCAGCTTATGGACTAGCGGACTCACAGATACGCAGTATTTT
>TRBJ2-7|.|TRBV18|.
CASSPRATSYEQYF
TGTGCCAGCTCACCACGAGCGACAAGCTACGAGCAGTACTTC
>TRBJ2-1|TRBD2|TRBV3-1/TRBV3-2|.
CASGTSGRAGNNEQFF
TGTGCCAGCGGGACTAGCGGGAGGGCCGGCAACAATGAGCAGTTCTTC
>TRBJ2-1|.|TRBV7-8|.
CASDRGGTNGQFF
TGTGCCAGCGACCGCGGAGGGACAAACGGGCAGTTCTTC
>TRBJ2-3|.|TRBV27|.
CASKTSGLNTDTQYF
TGTGCCAGCAAGACGAGTGGCCTCAACACAGATACGCAGTATTTT
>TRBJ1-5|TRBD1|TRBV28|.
CASSLLVGQGNSNQPQHF
TGTGCCAGCAGTTTACTGGTGGGACAGGGGAATAGCAATCAGCCCCAGCATTTT
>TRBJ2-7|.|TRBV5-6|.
CASSFLQGGEQYF
TGTGCCAGCAGCTTTTTGCAGGGCGGCGAGCAGTACTTC
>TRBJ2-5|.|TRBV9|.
CASSALARRTGETQYF
TGTGCCAGCAGCGCCTTAGCGCGACGCACGGGAGAGACCCAGTACTTC
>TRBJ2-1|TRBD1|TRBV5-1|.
CASQGIGQGEGEQFF
TGCGCCAGCCAAGGCATCGGACAGGGTGAAGGTGAGCAGTTCTTC
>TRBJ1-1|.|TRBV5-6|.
CASSFIAKNTEAFF
TGTGCCAGCAGCTTCATAGCTAAGAACACTGAAGCTTTCTTT
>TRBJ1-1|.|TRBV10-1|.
CASRETEDTEAFF
TGCGCCAGCAGAGAGACAGAGGACACTGAAGCTTTCTTT
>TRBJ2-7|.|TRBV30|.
CAWSSGYQKAEQYF
TGTGCCTGGAGCAGCGGCTACCAGAAGGCCGAGCAGTACTTC
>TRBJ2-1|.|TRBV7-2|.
CASRSPLSGGEQFF
TGTGCCAGCAGATCGCCCCTAAGCGGTGGTGAGCAGTTCTTC
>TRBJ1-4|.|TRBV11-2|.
CASSFDSGRKLFF
TGTGCCAGCAGCTTTGACTCGGGGCGGAAACTGTTTTTT